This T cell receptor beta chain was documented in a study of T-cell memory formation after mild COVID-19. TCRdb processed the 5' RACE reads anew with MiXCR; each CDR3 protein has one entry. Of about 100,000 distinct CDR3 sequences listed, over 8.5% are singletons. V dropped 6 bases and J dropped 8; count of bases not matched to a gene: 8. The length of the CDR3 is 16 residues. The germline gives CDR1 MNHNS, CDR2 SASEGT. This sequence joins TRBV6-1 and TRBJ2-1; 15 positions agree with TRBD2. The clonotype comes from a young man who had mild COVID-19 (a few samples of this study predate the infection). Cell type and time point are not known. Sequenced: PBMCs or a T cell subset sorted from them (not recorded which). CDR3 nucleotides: TGTGCCAGCAGGTGGACTAGCGGGGGGGCCTCGGATGAGCAGTTCTTC. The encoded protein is CASRWTSGGASDEQFF.